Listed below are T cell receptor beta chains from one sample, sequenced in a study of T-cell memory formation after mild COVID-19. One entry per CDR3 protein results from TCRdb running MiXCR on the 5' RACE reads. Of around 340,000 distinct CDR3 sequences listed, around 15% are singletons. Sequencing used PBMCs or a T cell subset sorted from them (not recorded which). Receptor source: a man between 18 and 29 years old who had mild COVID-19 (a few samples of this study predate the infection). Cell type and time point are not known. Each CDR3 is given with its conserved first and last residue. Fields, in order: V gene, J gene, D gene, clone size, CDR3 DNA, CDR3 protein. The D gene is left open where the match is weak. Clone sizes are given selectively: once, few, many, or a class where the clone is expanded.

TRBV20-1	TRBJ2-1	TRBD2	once	TGCAGTGCTAGAGATTTGAAGCGGGGGTTCGCCTACAATGAGCAGTTCTTC	CSARDLKRGFAYNEQFF
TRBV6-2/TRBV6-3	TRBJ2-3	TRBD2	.	TGTGCCAGCAGTCGACTAGCGGGGATCACAGATACGCAGTATTTT	CASSRLAGITDTQYF
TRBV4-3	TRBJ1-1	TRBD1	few	TGCGCCAGCAGCCGCGGACAGGGAATCACTGAAGCTTTCTTT	CASSRGQGITEAFF
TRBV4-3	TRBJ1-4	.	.	TGCGCCAGCAGCCAGGCCGGACAGACTGAAAAACTGTTTTTT	CASSQAGQTEKLFF
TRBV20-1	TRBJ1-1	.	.	TGCAGTGCTAGAGAAGGAGGAACGAACACTGAAGCTTTCTTT	CSAREGGTNTEAFF
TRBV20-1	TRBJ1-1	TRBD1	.	TGCAGTGCTGAGGCCGGGACAGGGGGCACTGAAGCTTTCTTT	CSAEAGTGGTEAFF
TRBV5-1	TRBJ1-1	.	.	TGCGCCAGCAGCTGGGCCCTGGATTACACTGAAGCTTTCTTT	CASSWALDYTEAFF
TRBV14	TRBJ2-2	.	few	TGTGCCAGCAGCCATGTAACCGGGGAGCTGTTTTTT	CASSHVTGELFF
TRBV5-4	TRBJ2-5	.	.	TGTGCCACCTCACAGGTTCTCGGAGAGACCCAGTACTTC	CATSQVLGETQYF
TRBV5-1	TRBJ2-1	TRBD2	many	TGCGCCAGCAGCTTGGATGGGGCGGGGGGCCCCGTGAGCAATGAGCAGTTCTTC	CASSLDGAGGPVSNEQFF
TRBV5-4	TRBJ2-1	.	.	TGTGCCAGCAGCTTGCGTAGCAGCTCCTACAATGAGCAGTTCTTC	CASSLRSSSYNEQFF
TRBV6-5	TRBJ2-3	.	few	TGTGCCAGCAGTTACGACAGAGATACGCAGTATTTT	CASSYDRDTQYF
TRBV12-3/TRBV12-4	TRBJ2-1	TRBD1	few	TGTGCCAGCAGTCTCCGGGACAGGGAAAACAATGAGCAGTTCTTC	CASSLRDRENNEQFF
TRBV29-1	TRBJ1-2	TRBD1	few	TGCAGCGCTGCGGGACAGGGAGGGTACGGCTACACCTTC	CSAAGQGGYGYTF
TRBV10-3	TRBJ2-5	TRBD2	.	TGTGCCATCAGTCCGATGGGGAGGGTAATGGAGACCCAGTACTTC	CAISPMGRVMETQYF
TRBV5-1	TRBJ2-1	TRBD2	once	TGCGCCAGCACCCCGGGAGCGGGGGGCTCCAATGAGCAGTTCTTC	CASTPGAGGSNEQFF
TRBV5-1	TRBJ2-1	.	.	TGCGCCAGCAGCTTGGAAGGATTGAATGAGCAGTTCTTC	CASSLEGLNEQFF